This is a list of T cell receptor beta chains from one sample in a study of blood T cell repertoires in COVID-19. Using immunoSEQ multiplex PCR, the repertoire was profiled, and TCRdb retains in-frame clones only, with some absent. The sample includes over 600,000 clones, over 80% of them seen just once. Sequencing was performed on peripheral blood. The source is a woman between 18 and 29 years old with acute or convalescent COVID-19. Both conserved end residues are part of each CDR3. D genes are given only for firm matches. Size is stated for part of the rows, as once, few or many counts, or as a class when the clone is expanded.

clone size: -
V gene: TRBV7-2
J gene: TRBJ1-4
D gene: -
CDR3 DNA: TGTGCCAGCAGCTTCCGGCGCGGCAGCGGGAAGGAAAAACTGTTTTTT
CDR3 protein: CASSFRRGSGKEKLFF

clone size: -
V gene: TRBV19
J gene: TRBJ1-5
D gene: TRBD1
CDR3 DNA: TGTGCCACGGGACAGAGCAATCAGCCCCAGCATTTT
CDR3 protein: CATGQSNQPQHF

clone size: -
V gene: TRBV9
J gene: TRBJ1-1
D gene: TRBD1
CDR3 DNA: TGTGCCAGCAGCAGGGACAGGAGGAGTGGTGAAGCTTTCTTT
CDR3 protein: CASSRDRRSGEAFF

clone size: -
V gene: TRBV9
J gene: TRBJ2-5
D gene: -
CDR3 DNA: TGTGCCAGCAGCCCGACTCGAGGGGAGACCCAGTACTTC
CDR3 protein: CASSPTRGETQYF

clone size: -
V gene: TRBV25-1
J gene: TRBJ1-5
D gene: -
CDR3 DNA: TGTGCCAGCAGTGCCTACTCAGGTCAGCCCCAGCATTTT
CDR3 protein: CASSAYSGQPQHF

clone size: -
V gene: TRBV29-1
J gene: TRBJ1-2
D gene: TRBD1
CDR3 DNA: TGCAGCGTTGAAGGACAGGGGGTCCCTCATGGCTACACCTTC
CDR3 protein: CSVEGQGVPHGYTF

clone size: -
V gene: TRBV13
J gene: TRBJ1-2
D gene: -
CDR3 DNA: TGTGCCAGCAGCAAATGGACAGCATCATATGGCTACACCTTC
CDR3 protein: CASSKWTASYGYTF

clone size: once
V gene: TRBV5-6
J gene: TRBJ1-1
D gene: TRBD1
CDR3 DNA: TGTGCCAGCAGCTTGGCTTCACAGGGGCGGCCTGAAGCTTTCTTT
CDR3 protein: CASSLASQGRPEAFF

clone size: -
V gene: TRBV30
J gene: TRBJ2-6
D gene: -
CDR3 DNA: TGTGCCTGGACGGGGTGGGAATTCGGGGCCAACGTCCTGACTTTC
CDR3 protein: CAWTGWEFGANVLTF

clone size: few
V gene: TRBV9
J gene: TRBJ1-3
D gene: -
CDR3 DNA: TGTGCCAGCAGCCCCACAGGAGTTTCTGGAAACACCATATATTTT
CDR3 protein: CASSPTGVSGNTIYF

clone size: -
V gene: TRBV19
J gene: TRBJ1-1
D gene: TRBD1
CDR3 DNA: TGTGCCAGTAGTATAGGTCCGACAGGGGCTGAAGCTTTCTTT
CDR3 protein: CASSIGPTGAEAFF

clone size: -
V gene: TRBV10-3
J gene: TRBJ1-5
D gene: -
CDR3 DNA: TGTGCCATCAGTGAGTCAAGGGGTATTCAGCCCCAGCATTTT
CDR3 protein: CAISESRGIQPQHF

clone size: -
V gene: TRBV29-1
J gene: TRBJ2-4
D gene: TRBD1
CDR3 DNA: TGCAGCGCTCTAAGGGACAGATCAGCCAAAAACATTCAGTACTTC
CDR3 protein: CSALRDRSAKNIQYF

clone size: -
V gene: TRBV19
J gene: TRBJ1-5
D gene: -
CDR3 DNA: TGTGCCAGTAGTTTATCCAGGGTACGGAATCAGCCCCAGCATTTT
CDR3 protein: CASSLSRVRNQPQHF

clone size: -
V gene: TRBV27
J gene: TRBJ2-3
D gene: TRBD2
CDR3 DNA: TGTGCCAGCAGTTTACCGGGGGGGTCAGATACGCAGTATTTT
CDR3 protein: CASSLPGGSDTQYF

clone size: -
V gene: TRBV28
J gene: TRBJ1-1
D gene: -
CDR3 DNA: TGTGCCAGCAGCCCCCGGCGGCAGAACACTGAAGCTTTCTTT
CDR3 protein: CASSPRRQNTEAFF

clone size: -
V gene: TRBV2
J gene: TRBJ1-2
D gene: TRBD1
CDR3 DNA: TGTGCCAGCAGGAGTTGGACAGGGAAGAACTATGGCTACACCTTC
CDR3 protein: CASRSWTGKNYGYTF

clone size: -
V gene: TRBV18
J gene: TRBJ2-2
D gene: TRBD2
CDR3 DNA: TGTGCCAGCTCACCCCTTAGCGGGGGCAACACCGGGGAGCTGTTTTTT
CDR3 protein: CASSPLSGGNTGELFF

clone size: few
V gene: TRBV24-1
J gene: TRBJ1-1
D gene: TRBD1
CDR3 DNA: TGTGCCACCAGTGATTCACGGACAGGGGGCAGGTCTGAAGCTTTCTTT
CDR3 protein: CATSDSRTGGRSEAFF

clone size: -
V gene: TRBV20-1
J gene: TRBJ2-2
D gene: TRBD1
CDR3 DNA: TGCAGTGCTAGTCGGGCAGGGGGCCAGACCGGGGAGCTGTTTTTT
CDR3 protein: CSASRAGGQTGELFF

clone size: -
V gene: TRBV3-1/TRBV3-2
J gene: TRBJ2-1
D gene: TRBD2
CDR3 DNA: TGTGCCAGCAGGACTAGCGGGGGCCACAATGAGCAGTTCTTC
CDR3 protein: CASRTSGGHNEQFF

clone size: -
V gene: TRBV19
J gene: TRBJ1-1
D gene: -
CDR3 DNA: TGTGCCAGTAGTATATATGGGGGCCACACTGAAGCTTTCTTT
CDR3 protein: CASSIYGGHTEAFF

clone size: -
V gene: TRBV27
J gene: TRBJ1-1
D gene: -
CDR3 DNA: TGTGCCAGCAGTCTTGACAGGTTGAACACTGAAGCTTTCTTT
CDR3 protein: CASSLDRLNTEAFF

clone size: -
V gene: TRBV19
J gene: TRBJ2-7
D gene: TRBD1
CDR3 DNA: TGTGCCAGTAGTGGGACAGGGAGAGTTTTCGAGCAGTACTTC
CDR3 protein: CASSGTGRVFEQYF

clone size: -
V gene: TRBV3-1/TRBV3-2
J gene: TRBJ2-7
D gene: -
CDR3 DNA: TGTGCCAGCAGCCAAGACAGGGGCCCTTACGCAGAGCAGTACTTC
CDR3 protein: CASSQDRGPYAEQYF

clone size: once
V gene: TRBV12-5
J gene: TRBJ1-3
D gene: TRBD1
CDR3 DNA: TGTGCTAGTGGCCGTACCCTAACAGGGGGCGCGGGAGGAAACACCATATATTTT
CDR3 protein: CASGRTLTGGAGGNTIYF

clone size: -
V gene: TRBV6-5
J gene: TRBJ2-1
D gene: TRBD1
CDR3 DNA: TGTGCCAGCAGGGACCGGGACAGGGGGCATAATGAGCAGTTCTTC
CDR3 protein: CASRDRDRGHNEQFF

clone size: few
V gene: TRBV5-4
J gene: TRBJ1-1
D gene: TRBD1
CDR3 DNA: TGTGCCAGCAGTCTGGACAGGGGAGCTGCTTTCTTT
CDR3 protein: CASSLDRGAAFF

clone size: -
V gene: TRBV30
J gene: TRBJ2-7
D gene: -
CDR3 DNA: TGTGCCTGGACACCGGGTCAAACCTACGAGCAGTACTTC
CDR3 protein: CAWTPGQTYEQYF

clone size: -
V gene: TRBV5-4
J gene: TRBJ2-2
D gene: -
CDR3 DNA: TGTGCCAGCAGCTTGGCGGGGACCGGGGAGCTGTTTTTT
CDR3 protein: CASSLAGTGELFF